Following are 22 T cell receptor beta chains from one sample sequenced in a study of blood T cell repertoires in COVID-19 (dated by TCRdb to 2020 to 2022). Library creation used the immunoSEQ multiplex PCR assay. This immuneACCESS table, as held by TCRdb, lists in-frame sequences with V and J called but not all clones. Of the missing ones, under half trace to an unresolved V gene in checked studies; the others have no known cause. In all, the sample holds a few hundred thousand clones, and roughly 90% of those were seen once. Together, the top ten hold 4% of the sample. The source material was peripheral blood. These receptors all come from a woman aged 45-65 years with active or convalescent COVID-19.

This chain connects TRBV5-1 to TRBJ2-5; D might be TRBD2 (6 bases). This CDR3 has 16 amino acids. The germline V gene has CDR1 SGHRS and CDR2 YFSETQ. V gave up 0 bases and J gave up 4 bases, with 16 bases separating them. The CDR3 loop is CASSLAPSGTLETQYF. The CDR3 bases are TGCGCCAGCAGCTTGGCCCCCTCCGGGACTTTAGAGACCCAGTACTTC.

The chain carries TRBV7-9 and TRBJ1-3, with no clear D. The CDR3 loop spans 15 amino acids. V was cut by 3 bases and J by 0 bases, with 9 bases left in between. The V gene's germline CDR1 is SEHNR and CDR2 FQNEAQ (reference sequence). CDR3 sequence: CASSFGQSSGNTIYF. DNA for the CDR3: TGTGCCAGCAGCTTTGGGCAGAGCTCTGGAAACACCATATATTTT.

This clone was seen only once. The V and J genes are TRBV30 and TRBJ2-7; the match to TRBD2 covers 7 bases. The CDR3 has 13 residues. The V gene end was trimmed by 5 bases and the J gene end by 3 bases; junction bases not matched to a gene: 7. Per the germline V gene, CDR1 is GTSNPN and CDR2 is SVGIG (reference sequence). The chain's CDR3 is CAWSNGRGYEQYF. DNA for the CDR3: TGTGCCTGGTCCAATGGGAGGGGCTACGAGCAGTACTTC.

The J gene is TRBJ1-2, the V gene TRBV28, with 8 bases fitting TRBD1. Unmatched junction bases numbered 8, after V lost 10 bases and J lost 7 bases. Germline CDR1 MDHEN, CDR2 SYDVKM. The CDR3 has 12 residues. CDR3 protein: CATDETGAGYTF. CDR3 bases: TGTGCCACCGACGAGACAGGGGCTGGCTACACCTTC.

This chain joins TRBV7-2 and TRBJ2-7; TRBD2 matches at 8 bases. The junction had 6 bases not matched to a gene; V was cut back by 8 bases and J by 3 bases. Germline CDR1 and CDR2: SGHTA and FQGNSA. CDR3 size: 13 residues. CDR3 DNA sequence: TGTGCCAGCCAAGTAGCGGGAATCTACGAGCAGTACTTC. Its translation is CASQVAGIYEQYF.

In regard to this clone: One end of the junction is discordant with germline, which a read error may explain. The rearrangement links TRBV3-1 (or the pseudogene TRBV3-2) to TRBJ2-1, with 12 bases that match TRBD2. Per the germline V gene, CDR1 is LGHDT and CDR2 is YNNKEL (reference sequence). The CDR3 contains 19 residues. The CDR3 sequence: CARSQFQWRLAGDNYEQFF. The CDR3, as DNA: TGTGCCCGCAGCCAGTTCCAGTGGAGACTAGCGGGAGACAACTATGAGCAGTTCTTC.

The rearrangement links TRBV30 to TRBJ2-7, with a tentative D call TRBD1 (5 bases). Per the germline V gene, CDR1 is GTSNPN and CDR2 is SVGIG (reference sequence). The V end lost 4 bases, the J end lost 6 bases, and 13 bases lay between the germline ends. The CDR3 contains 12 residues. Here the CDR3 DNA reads TGTGCCTGGACAGGGTCAGTGGGCGAGCAGTACTTC. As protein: CAWTGSVGEQYF.

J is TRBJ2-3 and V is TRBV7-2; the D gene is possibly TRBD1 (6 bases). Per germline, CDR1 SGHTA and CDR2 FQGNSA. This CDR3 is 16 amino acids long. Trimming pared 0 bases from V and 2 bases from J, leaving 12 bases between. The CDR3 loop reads CASSLAGTTVTDTQYF. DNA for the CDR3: TGTGCCAGCAGCTTAGCCGGGACAACCGTCACAGATACGCAGTATTTT.

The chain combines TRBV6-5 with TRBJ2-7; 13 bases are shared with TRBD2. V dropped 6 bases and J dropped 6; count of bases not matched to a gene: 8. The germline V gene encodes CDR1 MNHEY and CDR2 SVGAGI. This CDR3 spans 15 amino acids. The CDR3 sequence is CASRPPGLAGFEQYF. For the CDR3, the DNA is TGTGCCAGCAGACCCCCGGGACTAGCGGGGTTCGAGCAGTACTTC.

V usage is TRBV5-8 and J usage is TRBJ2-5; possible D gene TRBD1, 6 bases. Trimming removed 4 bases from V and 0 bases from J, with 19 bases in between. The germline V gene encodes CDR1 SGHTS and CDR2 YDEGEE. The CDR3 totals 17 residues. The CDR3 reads CASSPPARGGYQETQYF. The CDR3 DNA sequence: TGTGCCAGCAGCCCGCCGGCCAGGGGTGGGTACCAAGAGACCCAGTACTTC.

The CDR3 reads CASSNQGRGNTEAFF. The CDR3 coding sequence is TGTGCCAGTAGTAATCAAGGCAGAGGGAACACTGAAGCTTTCTTT. The genes are TRBV19 and TRBJ1-1, with D hard to call. The CDR3 covers 15 residues. Germline V gene sequence: CDR1 LNHDA, CDR2 SQIVND (reference sequence). Deletions cut 4 bases from V and 1 base from J, with 13 bases between.

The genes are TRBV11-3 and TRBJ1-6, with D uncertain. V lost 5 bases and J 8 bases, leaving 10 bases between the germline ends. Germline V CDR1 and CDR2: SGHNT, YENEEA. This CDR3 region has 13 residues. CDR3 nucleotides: TGTGCCAGCAGCCGCATTGCGGATTCACCCCTCCACTTT. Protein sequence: CASSRIADSPLHF.

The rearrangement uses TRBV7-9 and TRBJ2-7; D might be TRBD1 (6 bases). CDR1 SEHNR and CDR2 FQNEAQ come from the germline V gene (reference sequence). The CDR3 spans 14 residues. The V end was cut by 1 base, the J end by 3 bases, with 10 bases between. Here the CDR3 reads CASSLGEGGYEQYF. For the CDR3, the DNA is TGTGCCAGCAGCTTAGGTGAAGGGGGCTACGAGCAGTACTTC. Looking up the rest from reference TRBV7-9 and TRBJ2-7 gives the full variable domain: DTGVSQNPRHKITKRGQNVTFRCDPISEHNRLYWYRQTLGQGPEFLTYFQNEAQLEKSRLLSDRFSAERPKGSFSTLEIQRTEQGDSAMYLCASSLGEGGYEQYFGPGTRLTVT.

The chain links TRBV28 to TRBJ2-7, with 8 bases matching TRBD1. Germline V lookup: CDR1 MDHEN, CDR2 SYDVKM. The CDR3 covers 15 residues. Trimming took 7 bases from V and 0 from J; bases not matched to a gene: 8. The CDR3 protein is CASTRDRSTSYEQYF. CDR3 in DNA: TGTGCCAGCACCCGGGACAGGAGCACCTCCTACGAGCAGTACTTC.

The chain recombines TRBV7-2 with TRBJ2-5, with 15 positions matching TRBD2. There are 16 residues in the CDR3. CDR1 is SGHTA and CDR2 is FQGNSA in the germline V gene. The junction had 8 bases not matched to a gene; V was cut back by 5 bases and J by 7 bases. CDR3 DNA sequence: TGTGCCAGCAGCCCAGGACTAGCGGGAGGGAAAGGGACCCAGTACTTC. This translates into CASSPGLAGGKGTQYF.

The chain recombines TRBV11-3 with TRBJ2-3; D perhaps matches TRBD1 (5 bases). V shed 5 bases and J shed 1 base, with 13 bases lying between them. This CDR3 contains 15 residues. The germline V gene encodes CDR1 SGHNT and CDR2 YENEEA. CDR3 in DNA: TGTGCCAGCAGCCAAGGAAGGGGTGGCACAGATACGCAGTATTTT. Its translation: CASSQGRGGTDTQYF. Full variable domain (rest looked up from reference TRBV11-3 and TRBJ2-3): EAGVVQSPRYKIIEKKQPVAFWCNPISGHNTLYWYLQNLGQGPELLIRYENEEAVDDSQLPKDRFSAERLKGVDSTLKIQPAELGDSAVYLCASSQGRGGTDTQYFGPGTRLTVL.

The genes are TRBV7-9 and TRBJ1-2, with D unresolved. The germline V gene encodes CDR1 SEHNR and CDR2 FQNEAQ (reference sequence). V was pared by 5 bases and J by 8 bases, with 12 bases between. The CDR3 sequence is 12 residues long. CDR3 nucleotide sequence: TGTGCCAGCAGCCCCGGTCCGGAGGGCTACACCTTC. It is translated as CASSPGPEGYTF. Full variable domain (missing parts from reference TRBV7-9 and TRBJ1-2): DTGVSQNPRHKITKRGQNVTFRCDPISEHNRLYWYRQTLGQGPEFLTYFQNEAQLEKSRLLSDRFSAERPKGSFSTLEIQRTEQGDSAMYLCASSPGPEGYTFGSGTRLTVV.

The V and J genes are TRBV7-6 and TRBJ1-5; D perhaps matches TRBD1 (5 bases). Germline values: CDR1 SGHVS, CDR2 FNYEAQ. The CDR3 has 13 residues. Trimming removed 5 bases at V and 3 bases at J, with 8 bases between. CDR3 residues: CASSRDSNQPQHF. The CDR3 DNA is TGTGCCAGCAGCCGGGACTCCAATCAGCCCCAGCATTTT.

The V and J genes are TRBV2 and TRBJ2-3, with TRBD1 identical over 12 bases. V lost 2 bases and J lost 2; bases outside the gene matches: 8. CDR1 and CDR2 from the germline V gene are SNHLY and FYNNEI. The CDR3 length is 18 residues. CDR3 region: CASSEWSGTGGLTDTQYF. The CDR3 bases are TGTGCCAGCAGTGAATGGTCTGGGACAGGGGGCCTCACAGATACGCAGTATTTT.

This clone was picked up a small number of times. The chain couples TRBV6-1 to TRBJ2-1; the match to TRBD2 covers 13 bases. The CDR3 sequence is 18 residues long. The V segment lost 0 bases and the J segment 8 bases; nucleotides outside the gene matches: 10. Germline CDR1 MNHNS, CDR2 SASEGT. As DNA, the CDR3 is TGTGCCAGCAGTGAAGCTGGGGGACTAGCGGGACAGTTCTATGAGCAGTTCTTC. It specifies CASSEAGGLAGQFYEQFF.

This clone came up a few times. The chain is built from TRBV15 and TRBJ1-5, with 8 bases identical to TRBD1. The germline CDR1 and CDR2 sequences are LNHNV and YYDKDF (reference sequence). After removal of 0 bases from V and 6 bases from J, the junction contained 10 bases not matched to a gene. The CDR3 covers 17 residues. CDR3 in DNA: TGTGCCACCAGCAGAGATGAGGACAGGGTTTTGGGTCAGCCCCAGCATTTT. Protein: CATSRDEDRVLGQPQHF.

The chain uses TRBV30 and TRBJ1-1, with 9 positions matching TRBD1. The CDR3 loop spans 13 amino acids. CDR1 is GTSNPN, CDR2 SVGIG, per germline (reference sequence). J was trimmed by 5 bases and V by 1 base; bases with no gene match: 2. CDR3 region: CAWSGDRVTEAFF. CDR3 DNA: TGTGCCTGGAGTGGGGACAGGGTGACTGAAGCTTTCTTT.